This is a list of T cell receptor beta chains from one sample in a study of blood T cell repertoires in COVID-19. Clones were read by immunoSEQ multiplex PCR, and TCRdb kept only the in-frame ones, dropping some. Of fewer than 200,000 clones listed, around 83% are singletons. The sample taken for sequencing was PBMCs or T cells enriched from blood (not recorded which). The receptor set was obtained from a woman aged 45 to 65 in a cohort exposed to, infected with or recovered from COVID-19 (not recorded which). CDR3s include the opening cysteine and the closing phenylalanine or tryptophan. A clone size is listed for some rows: how often the clone was seen (once, few, many), or a class if it is expanded.

size	V	J	CDR3
-	TRBV10-2	TRBJ2-7	CASSEGVSGPYEQYF
-	TRBV3-1/TRBV3-2	TRBJ2-6	CASSQDRGSGANVLTF
-	TRBV9	TRBJ2-5	CASSVATSREETQYF
few	TRBV14	TRBJ1-4	CASSLWTGGVEKLFF
few	TRBV4-2	TRBJ2-2	CASSQGLPGTGELFF
-	TRBV28	TRBJ2-1	CAGKKRQGRSEQFF
-	TRBV15	TRBJ2-3	CATSRHTSGTGDTQYF
-	TRBV10-3	TRBJ1-3	CAISAGQAVSGNTIYF
-	TRBV6-5	TRBJ2-2	CASGGGSGATGELFF
-	TRBV3-1/TRBV3-2	TRBJ2-5	CASSQGDLPGVETQYF
-	TRBV6-5	TRBJ1-6	CATEKEAGFNSPLHF
few	TRBV7-9	TRBJ1-1	CASSLGRGMNTEAFF
few	TRBV11-2	TRBJ1-1	CASSPWIGQSNTEAFF
-	TRBV9	TRBJ1-3	CASSGGDGNTIYF
-	TRBV5-4	TRBJ1-2	CASSLSQGGNYGYTF
few	TRBV19	TRBJ2-2	CASSVLRANTGELFF
-	TRBV10-3	TRBJ1-5	CAITGAGNQPQHF
-	TRBV7-8	TRBJ2-7	CASSLGLADSYEQYF
-	TRBV21-1	TRBJ1-3	CASSECHLDRGGYGNTIYF
-	TRBV19	TRBJ2-3	CASSLGTGSLSAQYF
-	TRBV5-4	TRBJ2-3	CASSLLAAPDTQYF
-	TRBV19	TRBJ2-7	CASSLRRGYEQYF